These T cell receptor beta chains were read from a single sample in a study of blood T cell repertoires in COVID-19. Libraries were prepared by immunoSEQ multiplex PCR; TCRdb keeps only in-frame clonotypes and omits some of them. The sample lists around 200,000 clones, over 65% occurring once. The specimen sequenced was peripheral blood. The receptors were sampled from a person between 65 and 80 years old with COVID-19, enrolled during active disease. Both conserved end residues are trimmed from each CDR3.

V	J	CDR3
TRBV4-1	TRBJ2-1	ASSQVDFYNEQF
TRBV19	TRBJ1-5	ASSAQGSQPQH
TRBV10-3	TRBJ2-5	AISDSPVTGETQY
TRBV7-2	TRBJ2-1	ASSYRETSYNEQF
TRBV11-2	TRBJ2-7	ASSLPAGFEQY
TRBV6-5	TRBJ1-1	ASSYRDRYEAF
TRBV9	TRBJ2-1	ASSVVGRGLAGNEQF
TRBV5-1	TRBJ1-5	ASSIGQGGQPQH
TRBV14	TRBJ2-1	ASSSGRGYNEQF
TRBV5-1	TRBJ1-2	ASSLGADYGYT
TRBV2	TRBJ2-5	ASSEERESETQY
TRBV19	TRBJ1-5	ASSKGGQGYQPQH
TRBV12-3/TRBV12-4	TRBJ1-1	ASSTKLNTEAF
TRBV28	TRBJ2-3	ASRGGTSTDTQY
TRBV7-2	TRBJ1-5	ASSLVGAGSNQPQH
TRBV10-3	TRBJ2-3	AISESSATDTQY
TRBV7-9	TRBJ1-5	ASSLGGNSNQPQH
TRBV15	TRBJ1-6	ATSRDRTGGDLFSPLH
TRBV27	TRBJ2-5	ASSFFGLAGGRVETQY
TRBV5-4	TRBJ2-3	ASSLGTRTDTQY
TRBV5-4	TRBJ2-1	ASSPRQGTYNEQF
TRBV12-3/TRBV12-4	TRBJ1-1	ASRTLHTEAF
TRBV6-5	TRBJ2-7	AAGRGESYEQY
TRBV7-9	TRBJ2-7	ASSPPSGLDYEQY
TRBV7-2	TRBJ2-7	AIRPGGGVYEQY
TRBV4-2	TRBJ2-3	ASSQGGGLAGGTDTQY
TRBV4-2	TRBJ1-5	ASSQVGGSGQPQH
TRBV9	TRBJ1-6	ASSVTELGSPLH
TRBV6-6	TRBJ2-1	ASSTGGPDEQF
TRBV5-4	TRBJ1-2	ASSLALAGYT
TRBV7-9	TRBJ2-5	ASSLRTGLQETQY
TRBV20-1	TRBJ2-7	SANYEQY
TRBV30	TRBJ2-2	AWGERILIGELF
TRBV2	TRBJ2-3	ASRGGAPNPQY
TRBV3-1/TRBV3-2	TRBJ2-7	ASSGDWRGTYEQY
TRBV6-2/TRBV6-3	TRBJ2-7	ASSYARTLPRYEQY
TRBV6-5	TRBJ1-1	ASSYFRAMNTEAF
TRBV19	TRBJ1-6	ASRPGQGGVWSPLH